Listed below are T cell receptor beta chains from one sample, sequenced in a study of T cell responses to AZD1222 COVID-19 vaccine. The data were produced by immunoSEQ multiplex PCR, yet TCRdb's version contains in-frame clones alone and is incomplete. This sample carries about 120,000 clones, over 75% of them seen once, and the ten largest clones take around 7%. This material consisted of peripheral blood, taken on day 0 of AZD1222 vaccination. The receptors stem from an adult in good health. Each CDR3 is given with its conserved first and last residue.

v_call	j_call	cdr3_length	cdr3_aa
TRBV11-1	TRBJ2-7	16	CASSPLGTAGSYEQYF
TRBV27	TRBJ2-1	14	CATSGQLAGREQFF
TRBV7-2	TRBJ2-1	15	CASSLLGRETNEQFF
TRBV7-9	TRBJ2-7	12	CASSFDPYEQYF
TRBV7-2	TRBJ1-1	14	CASSWDSLGTEAFF
TRBV5-5	TRBJ2-7	16	CASSLNVGPGGYEQYF
TRBV14	TRBJ1-1	14	CASSPGQGPTEAFF
TRBV18	TRBJ2-7	16	CASSPIDRQEPYEQYF
TRBV5-1	TRBJ1-2	13	CASSLWGIYGYTF
TRBV4-2	TRBJ1-5	13	CASSQDRQQPQHF
TRBV10-3	TRBJ1-1	17	CAISLSIQGRGYAEAFF
TRBV6-1	TRBJ1-5	15	CASSETQGSDQPQHF
TRBV3-1/TRBV3-2	TRBJ1-6	12	CASSLLNSPLHF
TRBV19	TRBJ1-6	14	CASSEKGYNSPLHF
TRBV3-1/TRBV3-2	TRBJ1-4	15	CASSRWASGGEKLFF
TRBV5-1	TRBJ2-7	13	CASSLDGEYEQYF
TRBV27	TRBJ1-5	15	CASSFRGPSNQPQHF
TRBV30	TRBJ1-2	11	CASRWNYGYTF
TRBV7-9	TRBJ1-5	15	CASSLGQVGHQPQHF
TRBV30	TRBJ1-4	13	CAWMVGGGEKLFF
TRBV5-4	TRBJ2-7	18	CASSLASRLAVQGGEQYF
TRBV3-1/TRBV3-2	TRBJ1-2	14	CASSQPSPNYGYTF
TRBV29-1	TRBJ1-3	11	CSVDLGNTIYF
TRBV7-3	TRBJ1-6	16	CASSLGPQGYNSPLHF
TRBV2	TRBJ1-4	14	CASKRGQTNEKLFF
TRBV29-1	TRBJ2-7	12	CSVEFGGYEQYF
TRBV2	TRBJ1-4	15	CASRFSAGGEEKLFF
TRBV7-9	TRBJ2-3	12	CASSALTDTQYF
TRBV9	TRBJ2-7	15	CASSKRQGHSYEQYF
TRBV28	TRBJ1-1	12	CASSWRVTEAFF
TRBV7-3	TRBJ1-1	15	CASSLGTGMNTEAFF
TRBV19	TRBJ1-2	16	CATRTGEQPGVYGYTF